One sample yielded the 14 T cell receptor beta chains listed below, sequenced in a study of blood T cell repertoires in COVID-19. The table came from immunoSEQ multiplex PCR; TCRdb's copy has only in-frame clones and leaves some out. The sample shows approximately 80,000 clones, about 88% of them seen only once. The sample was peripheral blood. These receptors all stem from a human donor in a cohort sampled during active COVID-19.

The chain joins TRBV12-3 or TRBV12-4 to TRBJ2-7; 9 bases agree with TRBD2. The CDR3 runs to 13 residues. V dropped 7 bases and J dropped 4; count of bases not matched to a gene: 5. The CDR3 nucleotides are TGTGCCAGCACTAGCGGGATAGTATACGAGCAGTACTTC. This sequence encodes CASTSGIVYEQYF.

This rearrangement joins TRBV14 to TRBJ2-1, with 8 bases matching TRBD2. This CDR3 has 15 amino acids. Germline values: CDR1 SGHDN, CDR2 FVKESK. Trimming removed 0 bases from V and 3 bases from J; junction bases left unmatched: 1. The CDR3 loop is CASSQDGGGYNEQFF. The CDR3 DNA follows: TGTGCCAGCAGCCAAGACGGGGGGGGCTACAATGAGCAGTTCTTC.

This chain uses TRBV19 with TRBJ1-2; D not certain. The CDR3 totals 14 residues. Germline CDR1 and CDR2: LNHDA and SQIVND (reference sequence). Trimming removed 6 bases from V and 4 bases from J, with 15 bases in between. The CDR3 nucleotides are TGTGCCAGTAGCAGGACCCGGGGAGGCTATGGCTACACCTTC. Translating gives CASSRTRGGYGYTF.

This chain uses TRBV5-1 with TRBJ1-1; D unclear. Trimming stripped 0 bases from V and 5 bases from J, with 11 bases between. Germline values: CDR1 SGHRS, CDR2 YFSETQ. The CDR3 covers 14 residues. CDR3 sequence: CASSLESGVTEAFF. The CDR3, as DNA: TGCGCCAGCAGCTTGGAATCGGGAGTTACTGAAGCTTTCTTT.

CDR3 DNA sequence: TGTGCCACCAGTGATTCCCGGACTAGCGGGAGTATGCTCATCGACACCGGGGAGCTGTTTTTT. Residues: CATSDSRTSGSMLIDTGELFF. The rearrangement links TRBV24-1 to TRBJ2-2; 13 bases are shared with TRBD2. This CDR3 contains 21 residues. Germline CDR1 and CDR2: KGHDR and SFDVKD. Germline trimming cut 2 bases from V and 3 bases from J; bases unmatched to any gene: 14.

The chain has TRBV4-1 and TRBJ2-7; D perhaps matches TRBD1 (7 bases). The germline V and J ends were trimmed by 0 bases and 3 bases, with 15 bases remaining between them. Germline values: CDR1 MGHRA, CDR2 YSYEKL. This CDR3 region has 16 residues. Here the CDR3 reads CASSQDGAGQLYEQYF. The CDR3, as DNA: TGCGCCAGCAGCCAAGATGGGGCGGGACAGCTCTACGAGCAGTACTTC.

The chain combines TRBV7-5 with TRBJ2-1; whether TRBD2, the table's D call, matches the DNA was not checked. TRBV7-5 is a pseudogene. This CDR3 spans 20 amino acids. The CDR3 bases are TGTGCCAGAAGCGCAACCGGGACTAGCGGGGGGGCCGGACGACCTGATGAGCAGTTCTTC. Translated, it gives CARSATGTSGGAGRPDEQFF.

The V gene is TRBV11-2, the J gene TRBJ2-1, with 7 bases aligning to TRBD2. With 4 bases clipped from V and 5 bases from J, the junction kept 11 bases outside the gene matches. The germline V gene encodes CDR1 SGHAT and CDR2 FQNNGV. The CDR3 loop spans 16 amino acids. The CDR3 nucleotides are TGTGCCAGCAGCTCTCAGGGTGGGAGGGCACACAATGAGCAGTTCTTC. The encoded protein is CASSSQGGRAHNEQFF. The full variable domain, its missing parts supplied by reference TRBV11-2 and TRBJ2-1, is EAGVAQSPRYKIIEKRQSVAFWCNPISGHATLYWYQQILGQGPKLLIQFQNNGVVDDSQLPKDRFSAERLKGVDSTLKIQPAKLEDSAVYLCASSSQGGRAHNEQFFGPGTRLTVL.

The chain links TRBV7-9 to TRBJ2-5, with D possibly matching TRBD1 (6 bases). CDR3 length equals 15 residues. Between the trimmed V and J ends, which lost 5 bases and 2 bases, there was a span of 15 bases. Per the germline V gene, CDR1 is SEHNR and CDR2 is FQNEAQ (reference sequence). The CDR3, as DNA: TGTGCCAGCAGCAGACCCGGGACACAACAAGAGACCCAGTACTTC. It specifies CASSRPGTQQETQYF.

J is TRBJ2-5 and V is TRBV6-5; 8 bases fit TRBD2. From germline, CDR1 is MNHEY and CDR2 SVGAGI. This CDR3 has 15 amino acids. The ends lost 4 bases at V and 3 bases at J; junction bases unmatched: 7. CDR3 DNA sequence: TGTGCCAGCAGTTCCGGGGGGGCCGGGAAAGAGACCCAGTACTTC. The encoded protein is CASSSGGAGKETQYF.

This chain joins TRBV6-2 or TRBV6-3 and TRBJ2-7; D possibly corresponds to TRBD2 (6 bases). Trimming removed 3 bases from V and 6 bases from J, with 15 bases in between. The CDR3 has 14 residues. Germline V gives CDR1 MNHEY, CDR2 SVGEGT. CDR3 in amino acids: CASSYTGEIGEQYF. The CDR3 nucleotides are TGTGCCAGCAGTTATACGGGAGAAATTGGCGAGCAGTACTTC.

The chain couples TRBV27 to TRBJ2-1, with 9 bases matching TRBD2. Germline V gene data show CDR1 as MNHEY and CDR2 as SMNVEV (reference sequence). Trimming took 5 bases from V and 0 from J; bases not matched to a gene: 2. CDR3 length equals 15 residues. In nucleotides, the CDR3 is TGTGCCAGCAGTGTAGCGGGAGCCTCCTACAATGAGCAGTTCTTC. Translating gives CASSVAGASYNEQFF.

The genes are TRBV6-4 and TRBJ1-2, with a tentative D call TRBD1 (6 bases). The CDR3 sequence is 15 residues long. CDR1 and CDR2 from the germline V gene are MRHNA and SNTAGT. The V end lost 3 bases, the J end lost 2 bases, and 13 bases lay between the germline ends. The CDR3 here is CASSDRARGNYGYTF. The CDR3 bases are TGTGCCAGCAGTGATCGCGCCAGGGGCAACTATGGCTACACCTTC.

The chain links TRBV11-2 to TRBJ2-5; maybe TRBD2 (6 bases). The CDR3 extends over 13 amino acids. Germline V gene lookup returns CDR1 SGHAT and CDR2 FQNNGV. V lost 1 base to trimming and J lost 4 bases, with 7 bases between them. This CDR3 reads CASSLGLVETQYF. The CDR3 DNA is TGTGCCAGCAGCTTAGGACTAGTAGAGACCCAGTACTTC.